The rows below give T cell receptor beta chains drawn from one sample of a study of cytomegalovirus exposure and HLA in healthy donors. The table came from immunoSEQ multiplex PCR; TCRdb's copy has only in-frame clones and leaves some out. The table has about 190,000 clones, 81% seen once. Sequencing was carried out using PBMCs. The receptors were gathered from a man aged 45 to 65 in good health and CMV-seronegative. CDR3s include the opening cysteine and the closing phenylalanine or tryptophan. The D gene is left open where the match is weak. Part of the rows lack a size; the others show once, few, many or a class for expanded clones.

v_call	cdr3_length	d_call	clone_size	j_call	cdr3_aa	cdr3_nt
TRBV2	12	NA	NA	TRBJ2-3	CASKREADTQYF	TGTGCCAGCAAAAGGGAGGCAGATACGCAGTATTTT
TRBV12-5	16	NA	NA	TRBJ1-1	CASGLVAGRANTEAFF	TGTGCTAGTGGTTTGGTGGCAGGGAGGGCGAACACTGAAGCTTTCTTT
TRBV5-1	12	NA	once	TRBJ1-1	CASSLSGTEAFF	TGCGCCAGCAGCTTATCAGGCACTGAAGCTTTCTTT
TRBV5-4	15	NA	NA	TRBJ1-2	CASSSPGTSNYGYTF	TGTGCCAGCAGCTCTCCCGGGACATCTAACTATGGCTACACCTTC
TRBV12-5	15	TRBD1	NA	TRBJ1-5	CASGLTGGGNQPQHF	TGTGCTAGTGGTTTGACAGGGGGAGGCAATCAGCCCCAGCATTTT
TRBV7-9	13	NA	NA	TRBJ2-2	CASSPVGLGELFF	TGTGCCAGCAGCCCCGTTGGCCTCGGGGAGCTGTTTTTT
TRBV7-2	15	NA	NA	TRBJ1-6	CASSPPSGGGSPLHF	TGTGCCAGCAGCCCCCCATCGGGAGGTGGTTCACCCCTCCACTTT
TRBV4-3	14	NA	NA	TRBJ1-1	CASSPLGRGTEAFF	TGCGCCAGCAGCCCCCTGGGAAGGGGCACTGAAGCTTTCTTT
TRBV15	17	TRBD1	few	TRBJ2-7	CATSRDRQGGSLYEQYF	TGTGCCACCAGCAGAGATAGACAGGGCGGTTCTCTCTACGAGCAGTACTTC
TRBV10-3	17	NA	NA	TRBJ2-5	CAISEVGRRQGQETQYF	TGTGCCATCAGTGAGGTCGGCCGGCGGCAGGGTCAAGAGACCCAGTACTTC
TRBV15	13	NA	NA	TRBJ1-4	CATSRTLNEKLFF	TGTGCCACCAGCAGAACTCTTAATGAAAAACTGTTTTTT
TRBV5-1	13	NA	NA	TRBJ2-5	CASGGAAYEEQYF	TGCGCCAGCGGGGGGGCTGCCTACGAAGAGCAGTACTTC
TRBV6-1	15	NA	NA	TRBJ1-1	CASSPYRAMNTEAFF	TGTGCCAGCAGTCCCTACAGGGCTATGAACACTGAAGCTTTCTTT
TRBV15	15	NA	NA	TRBJ2-3	CATSRERAPADTQYF	TGTGCCACCAGCAGAGAGAGGGCCCCCGCAGATACGCAGTATTTT
TRBV6-4	13	NA	NA	TRBJ1-5	CASSPPVGQPQHF	TGTGCCAGCAGTCCCCCGGTCGGTCAGCCCCAGCATTTT
TRBV27	18	NA	NA	TRBJ1-3	CASSSSHRKFGIGNTIYF	TGTGCCAGCAGTTCTAGCCACAGAAAATTCGGCATTGGCAACACCATATATTTT
TRBV6-5	14	NA	NA	TRBJ2-2	CASSFHGETGELFF	TGTGCCAGCAGTTTCCACGGGGAGACCGGGGAGCTGTTTTTT
TRBV7-6	13	NA	few	TRBJ1-1	CASSRGGGGEAFF	TGTGCCAGCAGCCGGGGGGGTGGGGGTGAAGCTTTCTTT
TRBV10-3	14	TRBD1	NA	TRBJ2-5	CAISEPTGGETQYF	TGTGCCATCAGTGAGCCGACAGGGGGAGAGACCCAGTACTTC
TRBV5-6	13	NA	NA	TRBJ2-7	CASSFPGSYEQYF	TGTGCCAGCAGCTTTCCCGGCTCCTACGAGCAGTACTTC
TRBV11-2	15	NA	NA	TRBJ2-5	CASSLTPRNQETQYF	TGTGCCAGCAGCTTAACTCCCCGAAACCAAGAGACCCAGTACTTC
TRBV4-2	14	NA	NA	TRBJ1-2	CASSQDGRDYGYTF	TGTGCCAGCAGCCAAGATGGCAGGGACTATGGCTACACCTTC
TRBV27	13	TRBD1	few	TRBJ2-1	CASKRQGANEQFF	TGTGCCAGCAAACGGCAGGGGGCTAATGAGCAGTTCTTC
TRBV30	11	NA	NA	TRBJ1-1	CAWNQVKGAFF	TGTGCCTGGAATCAGGTGAAAGGAGCTTTCTTT
TRBV6-5	12	NA	few	TRBJ1-2	CASSPDTRGYTF	TGTGCCAGCAGCCCGGACACTCGCGGCTACACCTTC
TRBV5-1	15	TRBD1	NA	TRBJ1-4	CASSLGQGKNEKLFF	TGCGCCAGCAGCTTGGGACAGGGGAAGAATGAAAAACTGTTTTTT
TRBV18	16	TRBD1	few	TRBJ1-5	CASSPTRDRANQPQHF	TGTGCCAGCTCACCTACACGGGACAGAGCCAATCAGCCCCAGCATTTT
TRBV18	13	NA	NA	TRBJ1-1	CASSPTGNTEAFF	TGTGCCAGCTCACCAACTGGGAACACTGAAGCTTTCTTT
TRBV28	16	NA	NA	TRBJ1-5	CASSFRGSYSNQPQHF	TGTGCCAGCAGTTTCCGGGGGTCTTATAGCAATCAGCCCCAGCATTTT
TRBV7-3	14	NA	few	TRBJ2-3	CASSSTGSTDTQYF	TGTGCCAGCAGCTCCACAGGGAGCACAGATACGCAGTATTTT
TRBV6-1	15	NA	medium-sized	TRBJ1-1	CASSEVLEGGTEAFF	TGTGCCAGCAGTGAAGTCCTGGAGGGCGGCACTGAAGCTTTCTTT
TRBV4-3	14	TRBD1	NA	TRBJ1-4	CASSQRTGDEKLFF	TGCGCCAGCAGCCAGAGGACAGGGGACGAAAAACTGTTTTTT
TRBV9	15	NA	NA	TRBJ1-1	CASSVAGDAYTEAFF	TGTGCCAGCAGCGTTGCAGGGGATGCGTACACTGAAGCTTTCTTT
TRBV28	13	NA	NA	TRBJ2-5	CASSSRFEQTQYF	TGTGCCAGCAGTAGCAGGTTCGAACAGACCCAGTACTTC
TRBV18	13	NA	NA	TRBJ2-7	CASSDTHSYEQYF	TGTGCCAGCTCCGACACCCACAGTTACGAGCAGTACTTC
TRBV7-9	14	TRBD2	NA	TRBJ2-5	CASSRTSAKETQYF	TGTGCCAGCAGCCGGACTAGCGCCAAAGAGACCCAGTACTTC
TRBV9	15	TRBD1	NA	TRBJ1-4	CASSIGQGVDEKLFF	TGTGCCAGCAGCATCGGACAGGGGGTTGATGAAAAACTGTTTTTT
TRBV7-2	14	TRBD1	few	TRBJ1-1	CASSPRQGGTEAFF	TGTGCCAGCAGCCCAAGACAGGGCGGCACTGAAGCTTTCTTT
TRBV7-8	17	NA	NA	TRBJ2-1	CASSLPFWRGLYNEQFF	TGTGCCAGCAGCTTACCTTTTTGGAGGGGGCTCTACAATGAGCAGTTCTTC
TRBV7-2	17	TRBD2	NA	TRBJ2-7	CASSLVSSGFITYEQYF	TGTGCCAGCAGCTTAGTGTCTAGCGGATTTATTACCTACGAGCAGTACTTC
TRBV29-1	17	TRBD2	NA	TRBJ2-1	CSAAGTSGGNSYNEQFF	TGCAGCGCCGCCGGGACTAGCGGGGGGAACTCCTACAATGAGCAGTTCTTC
TRBV5-1	15	TRBD2	NA	TRBJ2-7	CASSSTPGGSYEQYF	TGCGCCAGCAGCTCTACGCCGGGAGGTAGCTACGAGCAGTACTTC
TRBV9	14	NA	NA	TRBJ2-1	CASSPAGAHNEQFF	TGTGCCAGCAGCCCGGCAGGGGCCCACAATGAGCAGTTCTTC
TRBV7-2	15	NA	NA	TRBJ1-2	CASSLVAEANYGYTF	TGTGCCAGCAGCTTAGTGGCGGAAGCTAACTATGGCTACACCTTC
TRBV9	15	NA	NA	TRBJ2-1	CASSVAGVGYNEQFF	TGTGCCAGCAGCGTAGCAGGGGTTGGATACAATGAGCAGTTCTTC
TRBV7-9	13	NA	NA	TRBJ2-5	CASSLWTDGTQYF	TGTGCCAGCAGCTTGTGGACAGACGGGACCCAGTACTTC
TRBV7-9	16	TRBD2	few	TRBJ2-5	CASSPGSGGGQETQYF	TGTGCCAGCAGTCCCGGGAGCGGGGGGGGCCAAGAGACCCAGTACTTC
TRBV7-2	13	TRBD1	NA	TRBJ1-2	CASSLGQDGGYTF	TGTGCCAGCAGCTTGGGACAGGACGGTGGCTACACCTTC
TRBV7-9	14	NA	NA	TRBJ1-5	CASSLDEGSEPQHF	TGTGCCAGCAGCTTAGACGAGGGTTCAGAGCCCCAGCATTTT
TRBV7-6	12	NA	NA	TRBJ2-5	CASAREQETQYF	TGTGCCAGCGCAAGGGAGCAAGAGACCCAGTACTTC
TRBV9	13	TRBD1	NA	TRBJ1-2	CASSVRTGAGYTF	TGTGCCAGCAGCGTAAGGACAGGGGCCGGCTACACCTTC
TRBV6-5	15	TRBD1	few	TRBJ1-5	CASSPRDRDHQPQHF	TGTGCCAGCAGTCCGAGGGACAGGGATCATCAGCCCCAGCATTTT